Following are 11 T cell receptor beta chains from one sample sequenced in a study of blood T cell repertoires in COVID-19. This table comes from immunoSEQ multiplex PCR, and its TCRdb copy is limited to in-frame clones, with some not included. The sample records about 240,000 clones, around 89% being singletons. The sequenced sample was PBMCs or T cells enriched from blood (not recorded which). The receptors originated from a woman aged 30 to 39 who had recovered from COVID-19.

The chain has TRBV7-8 and TRBJ1-1; TRBD1 agrees at 9 bases. The J segment lost 8 bases and the V segment lost 1 base, leaving 2 bases of the junction unmatched. Germline V CDR1 and CDR2: SGHVS, FQNEAQ. This CDR3 is 13 amino acids long. CDR3 loop: CASSLGGQGEAFF. The CDR3 coding sequence is TGTGCCAGCAGCTTAGGAGGACAGGGGGAAGCTTTCTTT.

J is TRBJ2-1 and V is TRBV14; unclear D gene. This CDR3 comprises 11 residues. Germline CDR1 SGHDN, CDR2 FVKESK. Trimming removed 4 bases at V and 6 bases at J, with 4 bases between. The CDR3 nucleotides are TGTGCCAGCAGCCCGTCCAATGAGCAGTTCTTC. It yields the protein CASSPSNEQFF.

V and J are TRBV7-8 and TRBJ2-7; TRBD1 aligns across 7 bases. CDR3 length: 14 residues. The J segment lost 3 bases and the V segment lost 3 bases, leaving 5 bases of the junction unmatched. CDR1 and CDR2 (germline): SGHVS, FQNEAQ. The CDR3 sequence: CASSLTGFGYEQYF. CDR3 coding DNA: TGTGCCAGCAGCTTGACAGGGTTCGGCTACGAGCAGTACTTC.

The V call is TRBV2, the J call TRBJ2-3; 16 positions match TRBD2. The V and J ends lost 7 bases and 2 bases, in that order; junction bases with no gene match: 3. Germline values: CDR1 SNHLY, CDR2 FYNNEI. The CDR3 sequence is 16 residues long. CDR3 coding DNA: TGTGCCAGCATTGGGACTAGCGGGAGGGTCACAGATACGCAGTATTTT. Translating it yields CASIGTSGRVTDTQYF.

This clone was seen just once. The chain has TRBV19 and TRBJ2-7, with 7 bases that match TRBD1. The CDR3 loop spans 14 amino acids. Germline CDR1 and CDR2: LNHDA and SQIVND (reference sequence). After removal of 5 bases from V and 1 base from J, the junction contained 5 bases not matched to a gene. The DNA for the CDR3 is TGTGCCAGTAGTTTTAGACAGGGATCCTACGAGCAGTACTTC. Its protein is CASSFRQGSYEQYF.

V gene TRBV2 combines with J gene TRBJ1-1; 7 bases map to TRBD1. With V trimmed by 7 bases and J by 4 bases, 3 bases remained unmatched. In germline, CDR1 is SNHLY, CDR2 FYNNEI. The CDR3 is made up of 12 amino acids. CDR3 amino acids: CASKRQGTEAFF. The DNA of the CDR3 is TGTGCCAGCAAAAGACAGGGCACTGAAGCTTTCTTT.

This chain joins TRBV7-2 and TRBJ1-3; 7 nucleotides align to TRBD1. This CDR3 contains 15 residues. Germline loops: CDR1 SGHTA, CDR2 FQGNSA. The trim removed 6 bases at V and 0 bases at J, leaving 5 bases unmatched. The CDR3 DNA follows: TGTGCCAGCAGTCGGGACAGCGCCTCTGGAAACACCATATATTTT. This sequence encodes CASSRDSASGNTIYF.

The rearrangement joins TRBV9 to TRBJ2-2; D remains ambiguous. The V end was cut by 2 bases, the J end by 1 base, with 6 bases between. The CDR3 covers 14 residues. Germline-derived CDR1 and CDR2 are SGDLS and YYNGEE. This CDR3 is CASSVLLNTGELFF. CDR3 DNA sequence: TGTGCCAGCAGCGTCCTCCTGAACACCGGGGAGCTGTTTTTT.

V and J are TRBV25-1 and TRBJ2-4; the D is unclear. Trimming left V 5 bases short and J 7 bases short, with 12 bases between. The CDR3 is made up of 13 amino acids. CDR1 and CDR2 (germline): MGHDK, SYGVNS. In DNA form, the CDR3 reads TGTGCCAGCAGTCCCGATACCGGGAACATTCAGTACTTC. As protein: CASSPDTGNIQYF.

The rearrangement joins TRBV6-2 or TRBV6-3 to TRBJ1-1; TRBD1 might be the D (5 bases). V lost 5 bases and J lost 4, with 14 bases in between. CDR3 length: 14 residues. Germline V gene sequence: CDR1 MNHEY, CDR2 SVGEGT. The CDR3 region is CASSDPNRPTEAFF. The CDR3 region has the DNA TGTGCCAGCAGTGACCCGAACAGGCCCACTGAAGCTTTCTTT.

The chain combines TRBV28 with TRBJ1-1, with D hard to call. The CDR3 length is 11 residues. Germline CDR1 reads MDHEN; CDR2 reads SYDVKM. Trimming removed 10 bases at V and 2 bases at J, with 8 bases between. The CDR3 loop reads CATQDNTEAFF. The DNA for the CDR3 is TGTGCCACTCAGGATAACACTGAAGCTTTCTTT.